This T cell receptor beta chain derives from a study of cytomegalovirus exposure and HLA in healthy donors. Turning to the study itself: Researchers found that about 82% of 398 genotyped donors fell within the Caucasian-associated ancestry cluster. Overall study findings and caveats: In vitro, a few CMV-associated chains proved specific for CMV antigens.

The PCR employed 60 Vbeta primers together with 13 Jbeta primers. TCRdb's copy holds only in-frame clones and misses some; the assay was immunoSEQ multiplex PCR. The data hold roughly 150,000 clones, with around 9.6% observed a single time. This clone has a handful of counts. Its target is unknown. Germline lookup yields CDR1 SGHTA and CDR2 FQGTGA. Trimming cost V 1 base and J 4 bases; bases outside gene matches: 3. The length of the CDR3 is 16 residues. Sequencing was done on a sample of PBMCs. The chain employs TRBV7-3 and TRBJ2-1, with TRBD2 identical over 11 bases. This TCR came from a male donor in good health and CMV-seronegative. In nucleotides, the CDR3 is TGTGCCAGCAGCTTAATGGGACTAGCGGCTTACAATGAGCAGTTCTTC. Translated: CASSLMGLAAYNEQFF.